This entry is about one T cell receptor beta chain. Clones were read by immunoSEQ multiplex PCR, and TCRdb kept only the in-frame ones, dropping some. The sample consists of some 89,000 clones, 94% of them appearing once. This record comes from a study of T cell changes during pregnancy in multiple sclerosis. Germline V gene data show CDR1 as SGDLS and CDR2 as YYNGEE. The CDR3 runs to 13 residues. The V and J ends lost 3 bases and 3 bases respectively, with 9 bases between them. The chain combines TRBV9 with TRBJ1-2, with unresolved D. The origin of this receptor is a female donor with multiple sclerosis, enrolled in a pregnancy study. The specimen comprised peripheral blood, sampled in the third trimester of pregnancy. CDR3 protein: CASSGPPDYGYTF. CDR3 sequence (DNA): TGTGCCAGCAGCGGCCCCCCAGACTATGGCTACACCTTC.